The sequence of this TCR beta chain was determined in a study of cytomegalovirus exposure and HLA in healthy donors listed by TCRdb under 2017. Background for the entire study: In an earlier analysis of around 540 of the donors, roughly 300 Gb of sequence data and 117 million unique TCR beta sequences from some 170 million T cells were reported. An early release covering around 630 HLA-typed donors comprised about 300 gigabases of sequencing data and tens of millions of unique TCR sequences. Of the roughly 410 genotyped donors, 65% to 90% were placed in the genetic ancestry cluster associated with self-reported Caucasian donors. The study aimed to test whether cataloging public T cell receptors could reveal signatures of past pathogen exposure. The study profiled the T cell repertoires of 500 to 800 subjects by immunosequencing and related them to cytomegalovirus serostatus. Besides the first cohort of roughly 660 subjects, a separate validation cohort made up of roughly 120 different subjects was used. To predict cytomegalovirus infection status, the study brought together high-throughput TCR immunosequencing, statistical association of individual TCRs with disease status, and machine learning. To study patterns of TCR occurrence, a later analysis re-analyzed previously published TCR beta repertoires from several hundred donors and added high-resolution HLA genotyping. Rather than using new phenotypic data, the later analysis identified candidate immune exposures from TCR beta sequences and from how often those sequences occurred across donors. To decide whether each TCR beta V gene segment behaved as functional or pseudogenic, an earlier analysis of approximately 600 of the donors relied on high-throughput TCR beta sequencing. Donor age, sex, ethnicity and CMV serostatus were collected together with the repertoire data. A later genetic analysis took genome-wide SNP genotypes for about 65% of the 666 donors and used that subset as a discovery cohort. Every repertoire in the discovery cohort had been generated on one and the same sequencing platform. HLA typing included class I and class II loci at four-digit resolution. The number of typed donors differed by locus: about 620-640 for A, B, C, DRB1 and DQB1; 500 to 550 for DQA1; 606 for DPA1; and around 450 for DPB1. Five DR-DQ haplotypes were treated as single units for association and clustering because of strong linkage in the cohort. Among some 410 genotyped donors of the cohort, an average of approximately 240,000 unique TCR beta nucleotide sequences was sequenced per donor, of which approximately 18% were non-productive. Findings and caveats that apply to the study as a whole: In a later genetic analysis, fewer N-insertions in productive TCRs were reported among donors in an Asian-associated ancestry cluster than the approximately 630-donor mean. A further reported finding was that TCR beta sequences accurately predicted the HLA-A and HLA-B alleles for most subjects in the first cohort. Some IMGT-functional V segments, including TRBV6-2 and TRBV6-3, could not be distinguished by the 87-base-pair reads and were therefore excluded. A later analysis associated around 16,000 TCR beta sequences with specific HLA alleles at a false discovery rate of 0.05. In an earlier analysis of under 600 of the donors, most TCR beta V segments were observed in productive rearrangements about 87% or about 30% of the time, broadly matching IMGT annotations. The study listed approximately 150 TCR beta chains as associated with cytomegalovirus. The earlier analysis of a few hundred of the donors excluded fewer than 20 rarely observed V segments, including chromosome 9 orphons, because counts were too low. According to a later analysis, TCR association rates differed among HLA loci, with DRB1 alleles showing the most associated TCRs and HLA-C alleles showing the fewest. In a later analysis, most CMV-associated TCR beta chains were found to appear HLA-restricted, with HLA associations seemingly driven largely by CMV exposure. While some public TCRs were present in many individuals, most TCR sequences turned up only very rarely across donors. Sequencing depth was assumed to be roughly uniform across donors in the presence/absence analyses, though that assumption may not hold. When HLA alleles, especially DR and DQ, strongly co-occurred, attributing TCR associations to individual alleles was difficult. The authors suggested that the approach could potentially be generalized to other disease states and immunological phenotypes. This cohort had only TCR beta chains sequenced, and the lack of alpha or paired-chain data limited which features could be detected. Because some donors lacked HLA typing at each locus, the association tests relied only on the typed subset. Linkage disequilibrium might explain the correlated functional status among segregating V segments, but an unknown experimental factor could not be ruled out. The only immune exposure information available for the cohort was CMV serostatus. A later analysis found that HLA-associated TCR beta chains were more clonally expanded and had lower generation probabilities than equally common non-associated chains. Cytomegalovirus status was reported to be diagnosed by the classifier with high specificity and sensitivity in both the original and validation cohorts. Three of the identified cytomegalovirus-associated TCR beta chains were confirmed in vitro to be specific for cytomegalovirus antigens. V-gene and J-gene trimming of TCR beta chains was associated with a missense DCLRE1C variant in a later genetic analysis, and the association was replicated in an independent cohort. In a later analysis, several top co-occurrence clusters were reported to appear linked to parvovirus B19, influenza, CMV and Epstein-Barr virus. The sequencing pipeline was judged likely to have produced a cluster of highly shared sequence variants as a technical artifact.

Trimming takes 3 bases from V and 0 bases from J, and the germline ends sit 9 bases apart. The CDR3, cysteine through phenylalanine, is 13 amino acids long. Solely the CDR3 DNA is kept, with 39 bases framed from the first base. Reading the germline V gene (reference sequence) gives CDR1 GTSNPN and CDR2 SVGIG. The library relied on the immunoSEQ multiplex PCR assay. The multiplex PCR relied on a mix of 60 forward primers for TCR Vbeta segments and 13 reverse primers for TCR Jbeta segments. Amplification of the CDR3 region of rearranged TCR beta genes was performed with a multiplex PCR assay on genomic DNA. The amplified TCR beta libraries were sequenced on the Illumina HiSeq System as 87-base-pair reads. Under the source paper's analysis protocol: Across the 600 to 700 repertoires, a later analysis counted 80 million or so unique TCR beta chains, around 11 million of which were shared by at least two donors. To remove PCR and sequencing errors, raw reads were error-corrected and collapsed into unique sequences using a nearest-neighbor algorithm that merged closely related sequences. V, D and J gene segments were assigned by aligning CDR3 sequences to IMGT reference sequences. For a sequence to be retained, a match of at least six nucleotides was required to both a V gene segment and a J gene segment. A rearrangement counted as productive if the CDR3 had no stop codons and remained in frame with V and J, and every other rearrangement counted as non-productive. Following IMGT convention, CDR3 was defined as the stretch from the second conserved V-encoded cysteine to the conserved J-encoded phenylalanine. In an earlier analysis of around 570 of the donors, sequences lacking an unambiguous match to a single V gene segment were excluded. In an earlier analysis of almost 600 of the donors, a V segment was called functional when productive rearrangements were above 56.7%, and segregating when the standard deviation between donors exceeded 5%. A statistical classification framework was built to diagnose cytomegalovirus status from the catalog of TCR beta chain sequences. In a later analysis, TCR nucleotide sequences were compared against IMGT/GENE-DB human TR gene sequences so that V and J genes could be assigned. The TCRdist pipeline was used in a later analysis to assign CDR3 sequences and most-parsimonious VDJ recombination scenarios. In a later analysis, every TCR beta chain was defined by the combination of its CDR3 amino acid sequence and its V-gene family, and reads without a unique V-gene family were dropped. A later analysis removed 550 to 650 highly shared, low-generation-probability nucleotide sequences to deal with suspected cross-contamination and a sequencing artifact. For each public chain, a later analysis derived a clonal expansion index from normalized ranks of inferred template counts within each repertoire. In a later analysis, generation probabilities were computed using a VDJ recombination model fitted to out-of-frame rearrangements, and the results were checked against IGoR. In a later analysis, TCR-TCR, TCR-HLA and TCR-CMV co-occurrence was scored with hypergeometric tests, and a repertoire-size bias correction was applied to TCR pairs. False discovery rates were estimated in a later analysis by permuting HLA or CMV assignments 20 times. In a later analysis, co-occurring TCRs were grouped using DBSCAN, and TCRdist sequence similarity was added for clustering within HLA-allele-positive subsets. Repertoires with fewer than 30,000 or more than 120,000 public chains were left out of co-occurrence clustering, as were a few repertoires with anomalous nucleotide sharing. Sourced from immuneACCESS, this table was stored by TCRdb with only in-frame sequences that have V and J called. A share of the clones is absent; for the studies checked, an unresolved V gene accounts for under half, and the remainder has no known explanation. From that table come the V and J calls and clone size; the DNA was used to work out D and trimming. This sample has around 170,000 clones in its table, and roughly 71% of those were observed once. The ten largest clonotypes hold more than 1.3% of the sample.

The cohort was made up of around 720 healthy bone marrow donors. Cohort members were all nominally healthy when sampled, although unrecorded immune exposures were likely present. The donor tested CMV seronegative, placing the donor among the roughly 350 seronegative members of the cohort. Each donor provided a peripheral blood sample, and peripheral blood mononuclear cells were used for TCR beta sequencing. Genomic DNA was extracted from the blood cell samples with the Qiagen DNeasy Blood Extraction Kit. This clone turned up a few times. Its antigen is currently not known. No base quality information exists; no much larger clone differs at one position.

The V gene is TRBV30 and the J gene is TRBJ2-7; the D segment could be TRBD2, given 6 matching bases. The receptor comes from a girl aged 10 to 17 in good health and CMV-seronegative. The specimen sequenced was PBMCs. The CDR3 has the sequence CAWSGGYSYEQYF. The bases read TGTGCCTGGAGCGGGGGATACTCCTACGAGCAGTACTTC.